The rows below give T cell receptor beta chains drawn from one sample of a study of a mutant IDH1 vaccine in newly diagnosed glioma. No antigens are known for them. Data came from immunoSEQ multiplex PCR; TCRdb stores just in-frame clones and leaves some out. The sample holds under 150,000 clones, about 80% seen once. The specimen was PBMCs, collected from a glioma patient whose treatment included an IDH1 peptide vaccine. The receptor source for this set is a man in his forties or fifties with glioma. CDR3s include the opening cysteine and the closing phenylalanine or tryptophan. Where a row states a size, it is once, few, many or the class of an expanded clone; other rows omit it.

>TRBJ1-2|-|TRBV19
CASSTPGTGYGYTF
>TRBJ1-2|-|TRBV7-2
CASSDWTGGATLGYTF
>TRBJ2-4|-|TRBV6-1
CASSESPVAKNIQYF
>TRBJ2-5|-|TRBV7-3
CASSSTGGQETQYF
>TRBJ2-1|-|TRBV5-6
CASRAEGGFRYNEQFF
>TRBJ1-2|-|TRBV10-3
CAISVSPNYGYTF
>TRBJ1-2|-|TRBV6-5
CASRGTGRRGGYTF
>TRBJ1-5|-|TRBV18
CASSPRDRGRSNQPQHF
>TRBJ1-4|once|TRBV6-4
CASSDSSGQGGKLFF
>TRBJ2-3|-|TRBV2
CASSDWPQPLTDTQYF
>TRBJ2-2|-|TRBV18
CASSPAGAQVVELFF
>TRBJ2-3|-|TRBV9
CASSPGQDTDTQYF
>TRBJ2-7|once|TRBV7-9
CASSPQPSLAGTPYEQYF
>TRBJ2-2|-|TRBV21-1
CASSKVPGRLSNTGELFF
>TRBJ1-4|-|TRBV5-1
CASSLAGYEKLFF